This is a list of T cell receptor beta chains from one sample in a study of blood T cell repertoires in COVID-19. The method was immunoSEQ multiplex PCR; TCRdb's version includes in-frame clones alone and lacks a portion of them. The sample yields 200,000 to 250,000 clones, roughly nine tenths seen once. Sequencing was carried out using peripheral blood. These receptors were obtained from a woman aged 50 to 60 with acute or convalescent COVID-19. The CDR3 runs from the conserved cysteine through the conserved F or W. D genes are given only for firm matches. Expanded clones get a size class; other rows say once, few or many, or leave the size out.

>.|TRBJ2-5|TRBV2|.|12
CASSTTVETQYF
TGTGCCAGCTCCACCACGGTTGAGACCCAGTACTTC
>.|TRBJ2-3|TRBV7-3|TRBD2|15
CASSASSGRKDTQYF
TGTGCCAGCAGCGCTTCTAGCGGCCGTAAAGATACGCAGTATTTT
>.|TRBJ2-1|TRBV2|TRBD2|16
CASSEVGSGSINEQFF
TGTGCCAGCAGTGAAGTAGGTAGCGGGAGCATCAATGAGCAGTTCTTC
>.|TRBJ2-3|TRBV6-7|TRBD1|16
CASQGQALVWADTQYF
TGTGCCAGCCAGGGACAGGCTCTAGTTTGGGCAGATACGCAGTATTTT
>.|TRBJ1-5|TRBV6-5|.|14
CASSYSRFNQPQHF
TGTGCCAGCAGTTACTCGCGGTTCAATCAGCCCCAGCATTTT
>.|TRBJ2-3|TRBV6-6|TRBD2|17
CASSPRRLAGFADTQYF
TGTGCCAGCAGTCCCCGGCGACTAGCGGGATTCGCAGATACGCAGTATTTT
>.|TRBJ2-7|TRBV18|TRBD2|17
CASSPLSSSGSSYEQYF
TGTGCCAGCTCACCACTCTCCTCTAGCGGGAGCTCCTACGAGCAGTACTTC
>.|TRBJ2-5|TRBV10-3|TRBD2|16
CAISKASGRFQETQYF
TGTGCCATCAGCAAAGCTAGCGGGAGATTCCAAGAGACCCAGTACTTC
>.|TRBJ1-4|TRBV28|TRBD1|14
CASTRQGAREKLFF
TGTGCCAGCACAAGACAGGGAGCTAGGGAAAAACTGTTTTTT
>.|TRBJ2-7|TRBV10-3|TRBD2|15
CAISLSTSARDEQYF
TGTGCCATCAGCCTCTCGACTAGCGCCCGGGACGAGCAGTACTTC
>.|TRBJ2-7|TRBV3-1/TRBV3-2|.|15
CASSQARVRIYEQYF
TGTGCCAGCAGCCAAGCGAGGGTCCGGATCTACGAGCAGTACTTC
>.|TRBJ2-7|TRBV27|.|15
CASSLSVLAHYEQYF
TGTGCCAGCAGTTTATCGGTTCTAGCGCACTACGAGCAGTACTTC
>.|TRBJ1-2|TRBV30|TRBD1|17
CARGQADGLRGRNGYTF
TGTGCCCGCGGACAGGCGGATGGGCTACGGGGGCGGAATGGCTACACCTTC
>few|TRBJ2-7|TRBV7-9|.|13
CASSLQGAYEQYF
TGTGCCAGCAGCTTACAGGGCGCCTACGAGCAGTACTTC
>.|TRBJ2-3|TRBV6-6|TRBD2|14
CASSLAASTDTQYF
TGTGCCAGCAGCCTAGCGGCTAGCACAGATACGCAGTATTTT
>.|TRBJ1-5|TRBV12-5|TRBD1|17
CASGLVGTANSNQPQHF
TGTGCTAGTGGTTTGGTCGGGACAGCGAATAGCAATCAGCCCCAGCATTTT
>.|TRBJ1-2|TRBV15|.|15
CATSRLGEISGGYTF
TGTGCCACCAGCCGTCTGGGAGAAATTTCGGGAGGCTACACCTTC